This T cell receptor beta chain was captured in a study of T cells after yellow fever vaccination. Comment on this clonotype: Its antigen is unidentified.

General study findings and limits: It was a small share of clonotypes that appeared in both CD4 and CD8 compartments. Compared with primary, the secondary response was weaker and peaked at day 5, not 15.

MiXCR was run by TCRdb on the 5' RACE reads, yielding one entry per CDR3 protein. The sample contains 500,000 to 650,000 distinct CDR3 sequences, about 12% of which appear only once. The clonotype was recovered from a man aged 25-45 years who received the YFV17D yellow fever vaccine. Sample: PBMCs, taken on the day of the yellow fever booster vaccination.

CDR3 sequence (DNA): TGTGCCAGCAGTTACTCGGCGGGGTCGAACTACGAGCAGTACTTC. Translation: CASSYSAGSNYEQYF. The chain is built from TRBV6-5 and TRBJ2-7; perhaps TRBD2 as D (6 bases). This CDR3 contains 15 residues. The V and J ends lost 0 bases and 3 bases respectively, with 12 bases between them. Germline V gene sequence: CDR1 MNHEY, CDR2 SVGAGI.